The rows below give T cell receptor beta chains drawn from one sample of a study of human T cells and chemical hapten exposure. TCRdb reprocessed the RACE reads via MiXCR and lists one record per CDR3 protein. The sample lists 180,000 or so distinct CDR3 sequences, around 30% occurring once. The source was whole blood, collected in connection with sensitization to the hapten diphenylcyclopropenone (DPC). These receptors all come from a woman aged 25 to 39 with alopecia areata. Some clones in this sample may be carry-over from other donors' samples. Both conserved end residues are part of each CDR3. Fields, in order: J gene, clone size, V gene, D gene, CDR3 protein, CDR3 DNA. The D gene is left open where the match is weak. The size of a clone is reported for some rows only, either as once, few or many, or as a class for expanded clones.

j_call: TRBJ1-2; clone_size: .; v_call: TRBV20-1; d_call: .; cdr3_aa: CSAQQASYGYTF; cdr3_nt: TGCAGTGCGCAACAGGCGTCCTATGGCTACACCTTC
j_call: TRBJ2-2; clone_size: few; v_call: TRBV28; d_call: TRBD1; cdr3_aa: CASSIRQGANTGELFF; cdr3_nt: TGTGCCAGCAGTATAAGACAGGGCGCGAACACCGGGGAGCTGTTTTTT
j_call: TRBJ1-4; clone_size: .; v_call: TRBV7-8; d_call: .; cdr3_aa: CASSLFRGSNEKLFF; cdr3_nt: TGTGCCAGCAGCTTATTCAGGGGCTCGAATGAAAAACTGTTTTTT
j_call: TRBJ2-1; clone_size: .; v_call: TRBV6-5; d_call: .; cdr3_aa: CASSYGLGEQFF; cdr3_nt: TGTGCCAGCAGTTACGGGTTGGGAGAGCAGTTCTTC
j_call: TRBJ1-6; clone_size: .; v_call: TRBV12-3/TRBV12-4; d_call: TRBD1; cdr3_aa: CASSRQGQSSPLHF; cdr3_nt: TGTGCCAGCAGTCGACAGGGTCAAAGTTCACCCCTCCACTTT
j_call: TRBJ1-1; clone_size: .; v_call: TRBV4-3; d_call: TRBD1; cdr3_aa: CASSPGQGTNTEAFF; cdr3_nt: TGCGCCAGCAGCCCAGGACAGGGAACGAACACTGAAGCTTTCTTT
j_call: TRBJ2-3; clone_size: .; v_call: TRBV9; d_call: TRBD2; cdr3_aa: CASSGGGLRPTDTQYF; cdr3_nt: TGTGCCAGCAGCGGGGGGGGACTCCGACCCACAGATACGCAGTATTTT
j_call: TRBJ2-5; clone_size: few; v_call: TRBV5-1; d_call: .; cdr3_aa: CASSPRTVRETQYF; cdr3_nt: TGCGCCAGCAGCCCGAGGACAGTTCGGGAGACCCAGTACTTC
j_call: TRBJ2-1; clone_size: few; v_call: TRBV12-3/TRBV12-4; d_call: .; cdr3_aa: CASSPLLRAYNEQFF; cdr3_nt: TGTGCCAGCAGTCCCCTCTTGCGAGCGTACAATGAGCAGTTCTTC
j_call: TRBJ2-7; clone_size: .; v_call: TRBV10-3; d_call: TRBD2; cdr3_aa: CAISATSGEAGEQYF; cdr3_nt: TGTGCCATCAGTGCGACTAGCGGGGAGGCTGGCGAGCAGTACTTC
j_call: TRBJ2-1; clone_size: few; v_call: TRBV15; d_call: .; cdr3_aa: CATSRALTSFNEQFF; cdr3_nt: TGTGCCACCAGCAGAGCCCTGACTAGTTTTAATGAGCAGTTCTTC
j_call: TRBJ2-7; clone_size: .; v_call: TRBV28; d_call: .; cdr3_aa: CASRWGTGPHEQYF; cdr3_nt: TGTGCCAGCAGATGGGGGACGGGCCCCCACGAGCAGTACTTC
j_call: TRBJ1-5; clone_size: many; v_call: TRBV27; d_call: .; cdr3_aa: CASSATGDSNQPQHF; cdr3_nt: TGTGCCAGCAGTGCGACAGGTGATAGCAATCAGCCCCAGCATTTT
j_call: TRBJ2-3; clone_size: few; v_call: TRBV28; d_call: .; cdr3_aa: CASQGAAHTDTQYF; cdr3_nt: TGTGCCAGCCAAGGTGCGGCTCACACAGATACGCAGTATTTT
j_call: TRBJ2-4; clone_size: .; v_call: TRBV20-1; d_call: TRBD2; cdr3_aa: CSAPLADKNIQYF; cdr3_nt: TGCAGTGCTCCTCTAGCGGACAAAAACATTCAGTACTTC
j_call: TRBJ2-7; clone_size: .; v_call: TRBV28; d_call: .; cdr3_aa: CASSLVGGPTYEQYF; cdr3_nt: TGTGCCAGCAGTTTGGTTGGGGGCCCGACCTACGAGCAGTACTTC
j_call: TRBJ2-3; clone_size: .; v_call: TRBV20-1; d_call: TRBD2; cdr3_aa: CSARDSSGGPSRYF; cdr3_nt: TGCAGTGCTAGAGATTCCAGCGGGGGGCCTAGCAGGTATTTT
j_call: TRBJ1-1; clone_size: few; v_call: TRBV29-1; d_call: TRBD1; cdr3_aa: CSAGQANTEAFF; cdr3_nt: TGCAGCGCCGGACAGGCGAACACTGAAGCTTTCTTT
j_call: TRBJ2-1; clone_size: .; v_call: TRBV28; d_call: .; cdr3_aa: CASSFLLLGNEQFF; cdr3_nt: TGTGCCAGCAGTTTTCTGCTTCTAGGGAATGAGCAGTTCTTC
j_call: TRBJ1-1; clone_size: .; v_call: TRBV27; d_call: TRBD1; cdr3_aa: CASSTWTGHTEAFF; cdr3_nt: TGTGCCAGCAGTACCTGGACAGGACACACTGAAGCTTTCTTT